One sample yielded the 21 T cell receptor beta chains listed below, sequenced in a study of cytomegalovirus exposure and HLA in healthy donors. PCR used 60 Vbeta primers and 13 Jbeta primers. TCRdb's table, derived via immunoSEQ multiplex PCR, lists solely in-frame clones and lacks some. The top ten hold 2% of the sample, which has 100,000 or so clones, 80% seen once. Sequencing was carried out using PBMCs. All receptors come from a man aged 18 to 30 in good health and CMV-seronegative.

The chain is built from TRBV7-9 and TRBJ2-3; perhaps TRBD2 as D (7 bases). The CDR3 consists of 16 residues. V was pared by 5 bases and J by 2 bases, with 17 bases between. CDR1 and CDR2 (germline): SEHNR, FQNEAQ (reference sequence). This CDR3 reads CASSAIRGGATDTQYF. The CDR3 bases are TGTGCCAGCAGCGCCATTAGGGGGGGGGCCACAGATACGCAGTATTTT.

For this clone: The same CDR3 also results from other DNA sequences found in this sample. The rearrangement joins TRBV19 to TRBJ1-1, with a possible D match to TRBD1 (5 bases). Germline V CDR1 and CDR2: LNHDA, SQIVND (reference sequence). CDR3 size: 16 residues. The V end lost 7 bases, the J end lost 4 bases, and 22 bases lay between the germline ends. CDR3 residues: CASIPFFGGGSTEAFF. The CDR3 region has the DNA TGTGCCAGTATCCCGTTTTTTGGGGGGGGGAGCACTGAAGCTTTCTTT.

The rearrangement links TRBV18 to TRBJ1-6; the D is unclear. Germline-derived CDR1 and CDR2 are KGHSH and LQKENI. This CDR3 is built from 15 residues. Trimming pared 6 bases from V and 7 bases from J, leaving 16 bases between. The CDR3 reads CASSQASVQNSPLHF. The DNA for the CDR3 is TGTGCCAGCTCCCAGGCCTCGGTCCAGAATTCACCCCTCCACTTT.

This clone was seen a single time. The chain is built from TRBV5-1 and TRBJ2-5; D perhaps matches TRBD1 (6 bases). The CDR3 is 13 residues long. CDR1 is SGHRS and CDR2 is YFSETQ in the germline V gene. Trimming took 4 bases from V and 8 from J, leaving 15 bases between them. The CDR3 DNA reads TGCGCCAGCAGCCCTCCTGGGGACACAACCCAGTACTTC. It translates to CASSPPGDTTQYF.

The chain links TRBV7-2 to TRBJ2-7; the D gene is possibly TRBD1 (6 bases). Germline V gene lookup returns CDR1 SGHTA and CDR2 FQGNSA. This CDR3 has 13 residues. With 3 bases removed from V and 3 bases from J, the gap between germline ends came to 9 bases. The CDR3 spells CASSLNRDYEQYF. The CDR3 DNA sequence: TGTGCCAGCAGCTTGAACAGGGACTACGAGCAGTACTTC.

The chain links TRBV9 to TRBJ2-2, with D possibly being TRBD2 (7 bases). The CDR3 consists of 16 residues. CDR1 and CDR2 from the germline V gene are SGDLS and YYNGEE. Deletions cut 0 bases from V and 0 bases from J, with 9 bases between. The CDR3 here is CASSVGRGPNTGELFF. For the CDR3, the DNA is TGTGCCAGCAGCGTAGGGCGGGGGCCGAACACCGGGGAGCTGTTTTTT.

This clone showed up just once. The CDR3 nucleotides are TGTGCCTGGAGGCCCGCTGGGCGCACAGATACGCAGTATTTT. Encoded protein: CAWRPAGRTDTQYF. The J gene is TRBJ2-3, the V gene TRBV30, with unresolved D. The V end was cut by 3 bases, the J end by 1 base, with 11 bases between. Germline lookup yields CDR1 GTSNPN and CDR2 SVGIG (reference sequence). The CDR3 is 14 residues long. The full variable domain, its missing parts supplied by reference TRBV30 and TRBJ2-3, is SQTIHQWPATLVQPVGSPLSLECTVEGTSNPNLYWYRQAAGRGLQLLFYSVGIGQISSEVPQNLSASRPQDRQFILSSKKLLLSDSGFYLCAWRPAGRTDTQYFGPGTRLTVL.

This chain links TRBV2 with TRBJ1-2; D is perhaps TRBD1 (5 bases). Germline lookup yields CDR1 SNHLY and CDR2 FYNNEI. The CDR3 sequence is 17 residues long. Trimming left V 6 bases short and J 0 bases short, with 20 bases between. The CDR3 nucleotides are TGTGCCAGCAGCCGAAACCCAGGGCCTGGCACTAACTATGGCTACACCTTC. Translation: CASSRNPGPGTNYGYTF.

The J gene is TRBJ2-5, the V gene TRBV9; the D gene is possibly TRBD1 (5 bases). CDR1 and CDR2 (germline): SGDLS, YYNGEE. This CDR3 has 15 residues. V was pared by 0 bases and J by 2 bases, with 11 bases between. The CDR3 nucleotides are TGTGCCAGCAGCGTAGCAGGGCGGCCTCAAGAGACCCAGTACTTC. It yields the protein CASSVAGRPQETQYF.

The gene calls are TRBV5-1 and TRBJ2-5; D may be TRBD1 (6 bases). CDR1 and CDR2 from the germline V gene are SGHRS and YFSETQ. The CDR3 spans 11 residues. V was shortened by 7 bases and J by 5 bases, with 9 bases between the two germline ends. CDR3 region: CASSQGETQYF. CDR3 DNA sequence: TGCGCCAGCTCCCAGGGGGAGACCCAGTACTTC.

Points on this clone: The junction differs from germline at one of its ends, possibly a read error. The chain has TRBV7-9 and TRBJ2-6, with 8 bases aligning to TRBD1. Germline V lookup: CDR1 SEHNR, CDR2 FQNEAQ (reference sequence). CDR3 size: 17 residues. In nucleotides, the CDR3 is TGTTCCAGCAGCTTAGGACAGGGAAGGGCTGGGGCCAACGTCCTGACTTTC. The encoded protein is CSSSLGQGRAGANVLTF.

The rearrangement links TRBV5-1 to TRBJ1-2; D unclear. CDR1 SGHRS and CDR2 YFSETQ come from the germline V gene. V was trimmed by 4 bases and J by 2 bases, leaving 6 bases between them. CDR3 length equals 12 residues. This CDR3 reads CASSRENYGYTF. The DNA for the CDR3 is TGCGCCAGCAGCCGGGAGAACTATGGCTACACCTTC.

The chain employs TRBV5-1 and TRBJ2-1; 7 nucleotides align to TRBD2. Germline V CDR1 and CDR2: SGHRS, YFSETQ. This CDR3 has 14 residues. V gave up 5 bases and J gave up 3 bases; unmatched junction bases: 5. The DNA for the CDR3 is TGCGCCAGCAGGATTGGGGGGGTCTACAATGAGCAGTTCTTC. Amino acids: CASRIGGVYNEQFF.

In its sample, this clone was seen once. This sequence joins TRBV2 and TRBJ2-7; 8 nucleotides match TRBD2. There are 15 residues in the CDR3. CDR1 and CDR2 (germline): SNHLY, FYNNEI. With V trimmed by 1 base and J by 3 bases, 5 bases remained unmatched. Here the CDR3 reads CASSEGGGGYYEQYF. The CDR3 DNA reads TGTGCCAGCAGTGAAGGAGGCGGGGGGTACTACGAGCAGTACTTC.

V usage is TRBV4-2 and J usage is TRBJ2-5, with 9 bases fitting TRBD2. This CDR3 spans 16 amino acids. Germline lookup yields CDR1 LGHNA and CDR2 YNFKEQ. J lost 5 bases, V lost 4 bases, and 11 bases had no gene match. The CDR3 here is CASSPRGAGGQETQYF. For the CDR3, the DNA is TGTGCCAGCAGCCCCAGGGGGGCGGGGGGGCAGGAGACCCAGTACTTC.

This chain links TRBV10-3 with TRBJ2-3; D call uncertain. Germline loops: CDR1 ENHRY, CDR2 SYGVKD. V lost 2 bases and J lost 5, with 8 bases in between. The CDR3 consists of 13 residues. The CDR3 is CAISEPERDTQYF. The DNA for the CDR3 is TGTGCCATCAGTGAGCCAGAAAGAGATACGCAGTATTTT.

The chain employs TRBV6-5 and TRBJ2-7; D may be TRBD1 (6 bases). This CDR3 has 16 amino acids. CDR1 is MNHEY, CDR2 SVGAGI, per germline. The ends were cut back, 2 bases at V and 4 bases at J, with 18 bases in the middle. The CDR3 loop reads CASSYPTSGGIYEQYF. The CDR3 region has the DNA TGTGCCAGCAGTTACCCGACAAGTGGGGGCATTTACGAGCAGTACTTC.

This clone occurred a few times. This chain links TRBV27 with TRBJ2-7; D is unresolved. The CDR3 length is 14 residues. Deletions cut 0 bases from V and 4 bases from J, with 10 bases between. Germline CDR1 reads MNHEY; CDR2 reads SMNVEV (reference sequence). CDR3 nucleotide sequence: TGTGCCAGCAGTTTATCGAGAGAGGAATACGAGCAGTACTTC. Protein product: CASSLSREEYEQYF.

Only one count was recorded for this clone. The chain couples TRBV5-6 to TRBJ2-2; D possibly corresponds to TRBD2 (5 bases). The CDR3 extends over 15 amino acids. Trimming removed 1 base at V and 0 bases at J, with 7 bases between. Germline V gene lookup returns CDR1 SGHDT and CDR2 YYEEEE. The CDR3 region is CASSLRAANTGELFF. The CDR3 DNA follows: TGTGCCAGCAGCTTGCGAGCGGCGAACACCGGGGAGCTGTTTTTT.

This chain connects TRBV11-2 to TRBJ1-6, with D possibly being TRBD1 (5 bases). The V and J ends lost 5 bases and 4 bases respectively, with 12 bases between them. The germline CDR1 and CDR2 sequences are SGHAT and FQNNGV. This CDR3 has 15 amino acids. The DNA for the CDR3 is TGTGCCAGCAGCCTATTAGACAGATATAATTCACCCCTCCACTTT. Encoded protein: CASSLLDRYNSPLHF.

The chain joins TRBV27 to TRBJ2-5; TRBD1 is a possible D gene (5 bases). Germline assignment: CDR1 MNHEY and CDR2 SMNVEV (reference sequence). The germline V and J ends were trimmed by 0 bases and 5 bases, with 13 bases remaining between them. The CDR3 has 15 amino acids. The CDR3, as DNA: TGTGCCAGCAGTTTATCCCCTAGGGGCAGGGAGACCCAGTACTTC. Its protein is CASSLSPRGRETQYF.